This T cell receptor beta chain was sequenced during a study of cytomegalovirus exposure and HLA in healthy donors. Worth noting for this clone: Its specificity is unknown.

Healthy bone marrow donors formed the donor group. Study-wide results and caveats: The authors judged a highly shared variant cluster likely a sequencing artifact. A few chains tied to CMV proved CMV antigen-specific in vitro.

PCR primers comprised 60 Vbeta and 13 Jbeta primers. The assay was immunoSEQ multiplex PCR, and TCRdb's table has in-frame clones only and misses some. The sample yields 81,000 or so clones, approximately 60% seen once. The CDR3 covers 13 residues. V was pared by 4 bases and J by 0 bases, with 4 bases between. Per the germline V gene, CDR1 is SGHTA and CDR2 is FQGNSA. Sequencing was done on a sample of PBMCs. The TCR sequence derives from a woman in her thirties in good health and CMV-seropositive. V usage is TRBV7-2 and J usage is TRBJ1-3; no firm D call. In DNA, the CDR3 is TGTGCCAGCAGCTCCCGCTCTGGAAACACCATATATTTT. Translating it yields CASSSRSGNTIYF.